This T cell receptor (beta chain) originates from a study of T-cell memory formation after mild COVID-19. At the level of the study: Each donor largely had its own TCR clusters.

MiXCR was run by TCRdb on the 5' RACE reads, yielding one entry per CDR3 protein. The sample gives under 110,000 distinct CDR3 sequences, more than 15% of which show up once; 28% is in the top ten. The CDR3 loop spans 16 amino acids. Trimming removed 7 bases from V and 4 bases from J, with 20 bases in between. Per the germline V gene, CDR1 is SGHRS and CDR2 is YFSETQ. The chain carries TRBV5-1 and TRBJ2-2, with a weak D call TRBD2 (6 bases). The specimen sequenced was PBMCs or a T cell subset sorted from them (not recorded which). The sequence came from an adult woman who had mild COVID-19 (a few samples of this study predate the infection). Cell type and time point are not known. The CDR3 spells CASGGSSAVTTGELFF. The CDR3 DNA reads TGCGCCAGCGGGGGGTCAAGTGCCGTAACCACCGGGGAGCTGTTTTTT.